This T cell receptor (beta chain) emerged from a study of blood T cell repertoires in COVID-19. Background on the study: The origin of the acute and convalescent COVID-19 samples was the United States, Italy and Spain. The analysed material was cDNA or gDNA that came from T cells, B-cell-depleted T cells, or PBMCs.

In the original workflow: Amplifying reference gene primers gave estimates of nucleated cell counts. Method: immunoSEQ multiplex PCR; TCRdb's copy keeps in-frame clones and lacks some. That table supplies the V and J calls and clone size; D and trimming were determined from the DNA. The sample has over 200,000 clones; more than 75% are singletons. This CDR3 contains 13 residues. The germline V gene has CDR1 GTSNPN and CDR2 SVGIG (reference sequence). Unmatched junction bases numbered 7, after V lost 1 base and J lost 8 bases. Source material: peripheral blood. The clonotype was recovered from a middle-aged woman who had recovered from COVID-19. The V call is TRBV30, the J call TRBJ1-2; the match to TRBD1 covers 7 bases. The CDR3 protein is CAWSATGAGGYTF. The CDR3, as DNA: TGTGCCTGGAGTGCTACAGGGGCAGGAGGCTACACCTTC.